Sequencing of this T cell receptor beta chain was carried out in a study of cytomegalovirus exposure and HLA in healthy donors. Study-wide results and caveats: Apart from CMV serostatus, no immune exposure information was available.

Primers for the PCR totalled 60 Vbeta and 13 Jbeta. TCRdb keeps only in-frame clones here, not all; method: immunoSEQ multiplex PCR. The data contain 90,000 to 120,000 clones, around 83% of them singletons. Comment on this clone: What it binds is unknown.

The source is a young woman in good health and CMV-seronegative. The sequenced sample was PBMCs.

The CDR3 DNA is TGTGCCAGCATTAAAGACAGGGCTTTCACCGGGGAGCTGTTTTTT. It is translated as CASIKDRAFTGELFF. The chain couples TRBV27 to TRBJ2-2; 7 positions match TRBD1. Germline V gene sequence: CDR1 MNHEY, CDR2 SMNVEV (reference sequence). The CDR3 is 15 residues long. V was clipped by 7 bases and J by 4 bases; unmatched bases: 9.